This T cell receptor beta chain came from a study of blood T cell repertoires in COVID-19. Across the whole study: The study drew acute and convalescent COVID-19 samples from the United States, Italy and Spain. PBMCs, B-cell-depleted T cells, or T cells provided the cDNA or gDNA that made up the material.

This clone was observed a single time. This CDR3 is 15 amino acids long. J lost 5 bases, V lost 9 bases, and 8 bases had no gene match. The germline V gene has CDR1 MNHEY and CDR2 SMNVEV (reference sequence). How the authors handled the data: Scientists estimated how many nucleated cells there were by amplifying reference gene primers. Clones were read by immunoSEQ multiplex PCR, and TCRdb kept only the in-frame ones, dropping some. V and J calls and clone size are as listed in that table; D and trimming were resolved from the DNA. This table has about 190,000 clones, roughly 84% appearing once. The clonotype originates from a human donor in a cohort sampled during active COVID-19. Material: peripheral blood. The chain recombines TRBV27 with TRBJ2-2; TRBD1 matches 11 bases. The CDR3 bases are TGTGCCAGTACGAAGGGACAGGGGGGGACCGGGGAGCTGTTTTTT. This codes for CASTKGQGGTGELFF.